This TCR beta chain was captured by sequencing in a study of OX40 agonist ivuxolimab in advanced cancers. The CDR3 sequence is 15 residues long. Germline CDR1 SGHNT, CDR2 YENEEA. V was cut by 0 bases and J by 0 bases, with 6 bases left in between. Measured with immunoSEQ multiplex PCR; TCRdb has only the in-frame clones, and not every one. The sample carries some 82,000 clones, just over 85% recorded once. Study-level results: Certain nonresponders additionally had low normalized T-cell clonal expansion.

In the case of this clone: Antigen: not known.

The chain joins TRBV11-3 to TRBJ2-1; no reliable D call. The sample consisted of CD4+ or CD8+ T cells sorted from blood, taken in a trial of the OX40 agonist ivuxolimab. This TCR was recovered from an adult with an advanced solid tumor such as melanoma, head and neck, liver or kidney cancer. The CDR3 region has the DNA TGTGCCAGCAGCTTAGAGGTGGGCTCCTACAATGAGCAGTTCTTC. It is translated as CASSLEVGSYNEQFF. Filled out from reference TRBV11-3 and TRBJ2-1, the complete variable domain reads EAGVVQSPRYKIIEKKQPVAFWCNPISGHNTLYWYLQNLGQGPELLIRYENEEAVDDSQLPKDRFSAERLKGVDSTLKIQPAELGDSAVYLCASSLEVGSYNEQFFGPGTRLTVL.